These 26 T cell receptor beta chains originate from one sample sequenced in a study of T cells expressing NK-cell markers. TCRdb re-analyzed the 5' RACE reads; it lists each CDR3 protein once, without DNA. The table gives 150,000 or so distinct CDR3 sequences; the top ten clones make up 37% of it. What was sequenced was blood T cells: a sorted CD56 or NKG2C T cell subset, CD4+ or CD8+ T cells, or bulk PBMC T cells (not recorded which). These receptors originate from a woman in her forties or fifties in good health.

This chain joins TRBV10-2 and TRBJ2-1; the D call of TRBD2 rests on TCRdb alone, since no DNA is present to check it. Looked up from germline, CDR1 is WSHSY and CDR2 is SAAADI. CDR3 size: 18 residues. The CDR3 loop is CASSGASGPSRRADEQFF.

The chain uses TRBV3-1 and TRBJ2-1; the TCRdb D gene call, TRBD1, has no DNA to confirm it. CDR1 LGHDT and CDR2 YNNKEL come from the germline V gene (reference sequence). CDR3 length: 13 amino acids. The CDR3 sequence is CASSQVGAHEQFF.

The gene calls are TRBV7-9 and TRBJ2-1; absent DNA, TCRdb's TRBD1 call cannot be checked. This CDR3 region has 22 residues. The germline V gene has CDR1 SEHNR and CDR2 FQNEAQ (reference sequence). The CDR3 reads CASSLTRRQHNEQFFGPGEQFF.

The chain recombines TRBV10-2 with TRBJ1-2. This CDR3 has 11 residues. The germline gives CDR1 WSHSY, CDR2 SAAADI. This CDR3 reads CASSDSEGYTF.

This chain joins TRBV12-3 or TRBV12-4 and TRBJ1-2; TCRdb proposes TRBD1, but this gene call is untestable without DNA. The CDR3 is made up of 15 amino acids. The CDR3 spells CASSSLPGTGGWYTF.

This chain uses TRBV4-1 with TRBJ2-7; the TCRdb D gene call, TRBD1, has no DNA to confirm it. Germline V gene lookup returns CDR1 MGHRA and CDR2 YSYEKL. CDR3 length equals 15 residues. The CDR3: CASSVDRGGSYEQYF.

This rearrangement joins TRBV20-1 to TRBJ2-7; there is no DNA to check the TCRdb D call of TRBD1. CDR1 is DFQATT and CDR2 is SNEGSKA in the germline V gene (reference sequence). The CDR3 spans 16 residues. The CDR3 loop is CSAREAVGTGFYEQYF.

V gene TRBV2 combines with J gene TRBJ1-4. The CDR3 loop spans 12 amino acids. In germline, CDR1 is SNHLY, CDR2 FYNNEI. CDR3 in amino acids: CASSGVEEKLFF. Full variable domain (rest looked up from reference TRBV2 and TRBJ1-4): EPEVTQTPSHQVTQMGQEVILRCVPISNHLYFYWYRQILGQKVEFLVSFYNNEISEKSEIFDDQFSVERPDGSNFTLKIRSTKLEDSAMYFCASSGVEEKLFFGSGTQLSVL.

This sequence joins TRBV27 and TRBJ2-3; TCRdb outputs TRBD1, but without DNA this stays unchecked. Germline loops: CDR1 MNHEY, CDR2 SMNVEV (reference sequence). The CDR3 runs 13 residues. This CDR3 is CASSLSSGVTQYF.

The CDR3 loop reads CASSQDRLNTEAFF. The chain combines TRBV4-1 with TRBJ1-1. The germline gives CDR1 MGHRA, CDR2 YSYEKL. This CDR3 comprises 14 residues.

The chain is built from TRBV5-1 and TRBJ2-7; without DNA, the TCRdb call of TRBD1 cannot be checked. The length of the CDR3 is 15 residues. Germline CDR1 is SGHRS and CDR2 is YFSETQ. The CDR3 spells CASSQYPGTEYEQYF.

The CDR3 protein is CASSQPGRGDYGYTF. The chain couples TRBV4-1 to TRBJ1-2; the D gene TCRdb calls, TRBD1, cannot be checked with no DNA. This CDR3 is 15 amino acids long. Looked up from germline, CDR1 is MGHRA and CDR2 is YSYEKL.

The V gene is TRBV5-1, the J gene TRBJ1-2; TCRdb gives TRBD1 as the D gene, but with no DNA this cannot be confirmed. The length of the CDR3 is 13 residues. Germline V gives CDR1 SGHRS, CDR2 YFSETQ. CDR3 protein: CASGTGGIYGYTF.

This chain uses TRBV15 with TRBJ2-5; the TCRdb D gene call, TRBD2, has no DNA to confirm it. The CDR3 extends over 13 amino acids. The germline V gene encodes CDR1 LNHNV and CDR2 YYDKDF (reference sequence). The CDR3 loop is CATSRDREETQYF. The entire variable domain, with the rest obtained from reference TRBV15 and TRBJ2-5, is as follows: DAMVIQNPRYQVTQFGKPVTLSCSQTLNHNVMYWYQQKSSQAPKLLFHYYDKDFNNEADTPDNFQSRRPNTSFCFLDIRSPGLGDTAMYLCATSRDREETQYFGPGTRLLVL.

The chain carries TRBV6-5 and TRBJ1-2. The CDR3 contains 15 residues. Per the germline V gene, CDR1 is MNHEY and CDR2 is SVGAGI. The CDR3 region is CASSYSTGFNYGYTF.

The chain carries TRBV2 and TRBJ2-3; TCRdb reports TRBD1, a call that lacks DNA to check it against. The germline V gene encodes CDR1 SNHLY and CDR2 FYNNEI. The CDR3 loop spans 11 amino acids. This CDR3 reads CASSEGTAQYF.

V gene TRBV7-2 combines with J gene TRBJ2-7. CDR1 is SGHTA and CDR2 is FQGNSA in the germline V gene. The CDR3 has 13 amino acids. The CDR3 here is CASSLQPAYEQYF.

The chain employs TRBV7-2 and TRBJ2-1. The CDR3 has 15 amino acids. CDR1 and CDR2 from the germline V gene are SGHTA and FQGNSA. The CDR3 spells CASSSAGSPYNEQFF.

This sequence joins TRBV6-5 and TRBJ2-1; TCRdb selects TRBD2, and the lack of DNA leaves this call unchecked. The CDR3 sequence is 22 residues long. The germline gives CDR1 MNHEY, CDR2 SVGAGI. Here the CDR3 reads CASSYEFAGTSGTGGSYNEQFF.

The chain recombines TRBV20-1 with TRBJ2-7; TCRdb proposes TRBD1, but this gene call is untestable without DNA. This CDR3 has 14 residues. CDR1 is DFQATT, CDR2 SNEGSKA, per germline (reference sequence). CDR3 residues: CSASVGQGPYEQYF.

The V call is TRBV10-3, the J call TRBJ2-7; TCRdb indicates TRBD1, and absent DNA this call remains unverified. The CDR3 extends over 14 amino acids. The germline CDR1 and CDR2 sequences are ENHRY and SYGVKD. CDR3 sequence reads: CAISDVGQNYEQYF.

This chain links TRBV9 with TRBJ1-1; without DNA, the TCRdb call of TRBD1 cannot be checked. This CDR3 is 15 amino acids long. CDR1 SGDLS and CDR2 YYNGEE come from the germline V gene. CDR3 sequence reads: CASSVGTGGRTEAFF.

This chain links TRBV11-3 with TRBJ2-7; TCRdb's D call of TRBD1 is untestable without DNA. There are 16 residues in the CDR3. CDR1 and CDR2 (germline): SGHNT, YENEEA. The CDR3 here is CASSRGQIGTALEQYF.

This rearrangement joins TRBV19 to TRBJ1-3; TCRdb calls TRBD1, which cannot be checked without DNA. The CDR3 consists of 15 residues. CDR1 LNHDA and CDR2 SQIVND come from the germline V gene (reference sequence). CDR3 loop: CASTWDRSSGNTIYF.

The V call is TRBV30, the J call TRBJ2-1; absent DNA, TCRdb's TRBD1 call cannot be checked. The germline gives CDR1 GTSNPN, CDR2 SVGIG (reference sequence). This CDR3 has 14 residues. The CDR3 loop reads CAWEGPGIYNEQFF.

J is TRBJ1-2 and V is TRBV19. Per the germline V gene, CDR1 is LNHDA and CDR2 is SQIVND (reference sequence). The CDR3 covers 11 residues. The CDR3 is CASTSDGGYTF.